These 19 T cell receptor beta chains were all obtained from the same sample, sequenced in a study of shared clonotypes between healthy human individuals. CD45RO-negative cells were positively selected for CCR7, leaving out terminally differentiated effector memory CD45RA+ cells. TCRdb keeps only in-frame clones here, not all; method: immunoSEQ multiplex PCR. The data show around 1,900,000 clones, just under 95% seen once. Sequencing was performed on naive CD8+ T cells from PBMCs. The receptors originated from a man aged 18 to 29 in good health. Some clones in this sample may be carry-over from other donors' samples.

This chain uses TRBV18 with TRBJ2-1, with TRBD2 matching 10 bases. Germline V lookup: CDR1 KGHSH, CDR2 LQKENI. The CDR3 extends over 17 amino acids. With V trimmed by 0 bases and J by 10 bases, 12 bases remained unmatched. CDR3 DNA: TGTGCCAGCTCACCACCGTTCCTAGCGGGAGTACTAGGGGAGCAGTTCTTC. Protein sequence: CASSPPFLAGVLGEQFF.

V is TRBV4-1 and J is TRBJ1-5; 7 nucleotides align to TRBD1. The V segment lost 3 bases and the J segment 11 bases; nucleotides outside the gene matches: 13. This CDR3 has 15 amino acids. Germline V gives CDR1 MGHRA, CDR2 YSYEKL. CDR3 amino acids: CASSQRQGGMRAQHF. CDR3 DNA: TGCGCCAGCAGCCAGCGGCAGGGGGGGATGAGGGCCCAGCATTTT.

The CDR3 region is CASSYSREGRDTQYF. The CDR3 DNA is TGTGCCAGCAGTTACTCGCGGGAGGGCCGAGATACGCAGTATTTT. The chain joins TRBV6-5 to TRBJ2-3; 9 bases are a match to TRBD2. Germline V CDR1 and CDR2: MNHEY, SVGAGI. V dropped 0 bases and J dropped 5; count of bases not matched to a gene: 3. This CDR3 is 15 amino acids long.

This chain connects TRBV7-9 to TRBJ2-1; D may be TRBD2 (6 bases). This CDR3 has 13 amino acids. V shed 8 bases and J shed 12 bases, with 20 bases lying between them. Germline assignment: CDR1 SEHNR and CDR2 FQNEAQ (reference sequence). The CDR3 protein is CASSHGGDFAQFF. CDR3 nucleotide sequence: TGTGCCAGCTCCCACGGGGGAGATTTCGCGCAGTTCTTC.

Points on this clone: The same CDR3 also results from other DNA sequences found in this sample. The V and J genes are TRBV28 and TRBJ1-2, with TRBD1 matching over 8 bases. The germline V gene has CDR1 MDHEN and CDR2 SYDVKM. The J segment lost 2 bases and the V segment lost 3 bases, leaving 2 bases of the junction unmatched. The CDR3 spans 14 residues. The CDR3 protein is CASSLRTGNYGYTF. CDR3 coding DNA: TGTGCCAGCAGTTTGCGGACAGGGAACTATGGCTACACCTTC.

This clone was seen only once. V is TRBV27 and J is TRBJ1-2; TRBD1 matches at 9 bases. The CDR3 runs to 17 residues. Germline values: CDR1 MNHEY, CDR2 SMNVEV (reference sequence). The V and J ends lost 5 bases and 5 bases, in that order; junction bases with no gene match: 15. CDR3 DNA: TGTGCCAGCAGTCCAATAGCCGGGACAGGGCAAGGATATGGCTACACCTTC. Encoded protein: CASSPIAGTGQGYGYTF.

The genes are TRBV9 and TRBJ2-1; D gene unclear. This CDR3 region has 16 residues. Between the trimmed V and J ends, which lost 0 bases and 0 bases, there was a span of 10 bases. Germline assignment: CDR1 SGDLS and CDR2 YYNGEE. The CDR3 nucleotides read TGTGCCAGCAGCGTAGGGTGGACCCCCTCCTACAATGAGCAGTTCTTC. Encoded protein: CASSVGWTPSYNEQFF.

The chain couples TRBV7-9 to TRBJ2-3; 10 bases fit TRBD1. V shed 4 bases and J 3 bases; nucleotides not matched to a gene: 4. CDR3 length: 15 amino acids. Germline CDR1 and CDR2: SEHNR and FQNEAQ (reference sequence). DNA for the CDR3: TGTGCCAGCAGCTCGGGGACAGGGGTTACAGATACGCAGTATTTT. It yields the protein CASSSGTGVTDTQYF.

This chain uses TRBV2 with TRBJ2-7; perhaps TRBD2 as D (5 bases). Trimming took 7 bases from V and 3 from J, leaving 13 bases between them. Germline values: CDR1 SNHLY, CDR2 FYNNEI. The CDR3 spans 13 residues. The CDR3 DNA reads TGTGCCAGCATGGACTTCCTGAGCTACGAGCAGTACTTC. This translates into CASMDFLSYEQYF.

The rearrangement links TRBV2 to TRBJ2-1; D gene unclear. This CDR3 contains 16 residues. V lost 0 bases to trimming and J lost 2 bases, with 11 bases between them. Germline CDR1 SNHLY, CDR2 FYNNEI. The CDR3 DNA reads as TGTGCCAGCAGTGAAGCGCTTCGGCATCCCTACAATGAGCAGTTCTTC. Translated, it gives CASSEALRHPYNEQFF.

Turning to this clone: Other DNA sequences in the sample encode the same CDR3. CDR3 amino acids: CASSLGPWDMNTEAFF. CDR3 DNA: TGCGCCAGCAGCTTGGGTCCGTGGGATATGAACACTGAAGCTTTCTTT. This chain links TRBV5-1 with TRBJ1-1; D is unresolved. CDR3 length: 16 residues. Germline-derived CDR1 and CDR2 are SGHRS and YFSETQ. The V end was cut by 0 bases, the J end by 0 bases, with 12 bases between. The whole variable domain, remainder taken from reference TRBV5-1 and TRBJ1-1, is KAGVTQTPRYLIKTRGQQVTLSCSPISGHRSVSWYQQTPGQGLQFLFEYFSETQRNKGNFPGRFSGRQFSNSRSEMNVSTLELGDSALYLCASSLGPWDMNTEAFFGQGTRLTVV.

The gene calls are TRBV9 and TRBJ1-5; D is unresolved. The V and J ends lost 4 bases and 3 bases respectively, with 17 bases between them. Per the germline V gene, CDR1 is SGDLS and CDR2 is YYNGEE. The CDR3 contains 16 residues. The CDR3 reads CASSPHGGVLNQPQHF. The CDR3 DNA follows: TGTGCCAGCAGCCCCCACGGTGGTGTACTCAATCAGCCCCAGCATTTT. Looking up the rest from reference TRBV9 and TRBJ1-5 gives the full variable domain: DSGVTQTPKHLITATGQRVTLRCSPRSGDLSVYWYQQSLDQGLQFLIQYYNGEERAKGNILERFSAQQFPDLHSELNLSSLELGDSALYFCASSPHGGVLNQPQHFGDGTRLSIL.

The chain has TRBV14 and TRBJ2-1; maybe TRBD2 (5 bases). The ends were cut back, 2 bases at V and 0 bases at J, with 14 bases in the middle. Per germline, CDR1 SGHDN and CDR2 FVKESK. The CDR3 spans 17 residues. The CDR3 reads CASSQSPLGSSYNEQFF. CDR3 in DNA: TGTGCCAGCAGCCAAAGTCCCCTTGGGAGCTCCTACAATGAGCAGTTCTTC.

This rearrangement joins TRBV29-1 to TRBJ1-1, with D possibly being TRBD1 (5 bases). V gave up 7 bases and J gave up 2 bases, with 14 bases separating them. The CDR3 is made up of 13 amino acids. In germline, CDR1 is SQVTM, CDR2 ANQGSEA. This CDR3 is CSGIYQGNTEAFF. CDR3 DNA sequence: TGCAGCGGAATCTATCAGGGAAACACTGAAGCTTTCTTT.

This rearrangement joins TRBV20-1 to TRBJ2-6; D gene unclear. The germline gives CDR1 DFQATT, CDR2 SNEGSKA (reference sequence). This CDR3 spans 11 amino acids. The CDR3 bases are TGCAGCCCGTCTGGGGCCAACGTCCTGACTTTC. Protein: CSPSGANVLTF.

The chain has TRBV27 and TRBJ2-2, with D perhaps TRBD1 or TRBD2 (6 bases each). V was clipped by 4 bases and J by 4 bases, with 13 bases between them. Germline values: CDR1 MNHEY, CDR2 SMNVEV (reference sequence). The CDR3 spans 15 residues. The CDR3 DNA is TGTGCCAGCAGTTATGGGGGGCGTAGCACCGGGGAGCTGTTTTTT. Encoded protein: CASSYGGRSTGELFF.

V and J are TRBV20-1 and TRBJ1-5; unclear D gene. The CDR3 consists of 11 residues. CDR1 and CDR2 from the germline V gene are DFQATT and SNEGSKA (reference sequence). The V gene lost 5 bases and the J gene lost 12 bases, with 14 bases spanning the gap. The chain's CDR3 is CSADRQWFQHF. The CDR3 DNA is TGCAGTGCTGATCGTCAGTGGTTCCAGCATTTT.

The genes are TRBV11-2 and TRBJ2-1; 11 bases are shared with TRBD2. V dropped 1 base and J dropped 5; count of bases not matched to a gene: 13. The germline V gene encodes CDR1 SGHAT and CDR2 FQNNGV. The length of the CDR3 is 19 residues. The CDR3 DNA is TGTGCCAGCAGCTTAGCCCCTGATCCCGTACTAGCGGGGGACAATGAGCAGTTCTTC. Protein product: CASSLAPDPVLAGDNEQFF.

CDR3 DNA: TGTGCCAGCAGTGAAGCGCTTCCTGGAATCTACGAGCAGTACTTC. It specifies CASSEALPGIYEQYF. This chain joins TRBV6-1 and TRBJ2-7; D not resolved. The germline gives CDR1 MNHNS, CDR2 SASEGT. Trimming stripped 0 bases from V and 3 bases from J, with 12 bases between. This CDR3 comprises 15 residues.